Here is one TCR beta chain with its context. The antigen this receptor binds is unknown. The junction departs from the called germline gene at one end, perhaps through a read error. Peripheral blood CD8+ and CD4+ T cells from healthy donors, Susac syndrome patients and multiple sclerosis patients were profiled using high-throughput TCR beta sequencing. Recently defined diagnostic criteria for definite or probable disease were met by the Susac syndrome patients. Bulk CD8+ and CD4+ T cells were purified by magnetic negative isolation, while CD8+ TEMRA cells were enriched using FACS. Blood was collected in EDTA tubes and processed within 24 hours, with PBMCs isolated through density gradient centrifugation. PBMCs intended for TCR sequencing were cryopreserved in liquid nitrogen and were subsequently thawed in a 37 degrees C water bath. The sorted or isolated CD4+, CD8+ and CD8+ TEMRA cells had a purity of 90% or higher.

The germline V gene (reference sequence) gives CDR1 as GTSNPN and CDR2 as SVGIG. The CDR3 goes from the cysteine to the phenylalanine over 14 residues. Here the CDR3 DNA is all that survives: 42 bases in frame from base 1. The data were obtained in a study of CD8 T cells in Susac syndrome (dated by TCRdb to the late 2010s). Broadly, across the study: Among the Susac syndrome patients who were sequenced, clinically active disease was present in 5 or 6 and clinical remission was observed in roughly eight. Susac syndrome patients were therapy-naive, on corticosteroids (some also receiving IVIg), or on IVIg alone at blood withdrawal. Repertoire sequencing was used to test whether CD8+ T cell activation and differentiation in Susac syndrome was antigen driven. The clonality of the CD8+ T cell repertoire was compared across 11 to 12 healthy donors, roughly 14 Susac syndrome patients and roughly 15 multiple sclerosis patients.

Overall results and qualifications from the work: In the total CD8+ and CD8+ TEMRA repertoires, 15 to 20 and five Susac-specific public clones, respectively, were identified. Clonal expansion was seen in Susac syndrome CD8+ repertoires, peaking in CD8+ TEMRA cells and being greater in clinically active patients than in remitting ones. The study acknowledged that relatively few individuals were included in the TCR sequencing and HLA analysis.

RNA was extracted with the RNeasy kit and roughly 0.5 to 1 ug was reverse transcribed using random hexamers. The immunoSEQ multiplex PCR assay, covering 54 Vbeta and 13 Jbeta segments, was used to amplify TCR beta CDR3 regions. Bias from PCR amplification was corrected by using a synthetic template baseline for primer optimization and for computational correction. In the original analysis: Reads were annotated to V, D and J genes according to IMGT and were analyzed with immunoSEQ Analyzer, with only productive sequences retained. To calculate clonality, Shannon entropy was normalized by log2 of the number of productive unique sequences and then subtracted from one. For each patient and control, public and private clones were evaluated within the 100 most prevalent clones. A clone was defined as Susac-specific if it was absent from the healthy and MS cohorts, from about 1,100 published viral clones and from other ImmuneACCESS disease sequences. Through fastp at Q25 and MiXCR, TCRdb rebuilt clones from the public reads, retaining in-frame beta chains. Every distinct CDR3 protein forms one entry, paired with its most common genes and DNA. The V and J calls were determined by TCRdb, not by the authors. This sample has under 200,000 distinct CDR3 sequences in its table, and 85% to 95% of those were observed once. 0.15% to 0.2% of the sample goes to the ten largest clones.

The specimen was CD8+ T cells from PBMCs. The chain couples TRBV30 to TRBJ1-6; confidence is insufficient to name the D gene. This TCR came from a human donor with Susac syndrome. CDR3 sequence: CAWSVGQNNSPLHF. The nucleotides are TGTGCCTGGAGTGTAGGGCAGAATAATTCACCCCTCCATTTT. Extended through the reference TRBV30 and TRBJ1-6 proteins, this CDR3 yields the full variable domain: SQTIHQWPATLVQPVGSPLSLECTVEGTSNPNLYWYRQAAGRGLQLLFYSVGIGQISSEVPQNLSASRPQDRQFILSSKKLLLSDSGFYLCAWSVGQNNSPLHFGNGTRLTVT.